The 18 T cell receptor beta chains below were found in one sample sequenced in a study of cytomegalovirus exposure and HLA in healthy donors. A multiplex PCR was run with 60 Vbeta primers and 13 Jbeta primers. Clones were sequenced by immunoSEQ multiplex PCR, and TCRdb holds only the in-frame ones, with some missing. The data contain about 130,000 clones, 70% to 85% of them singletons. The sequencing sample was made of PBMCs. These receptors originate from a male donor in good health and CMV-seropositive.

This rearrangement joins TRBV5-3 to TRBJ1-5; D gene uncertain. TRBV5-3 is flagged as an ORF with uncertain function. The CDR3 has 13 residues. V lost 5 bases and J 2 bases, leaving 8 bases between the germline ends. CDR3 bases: TGTGCCAGAAGTCCTCCCGGCAATCAGCCCCAGCATTTT. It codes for CARSPPGNQPQHF.

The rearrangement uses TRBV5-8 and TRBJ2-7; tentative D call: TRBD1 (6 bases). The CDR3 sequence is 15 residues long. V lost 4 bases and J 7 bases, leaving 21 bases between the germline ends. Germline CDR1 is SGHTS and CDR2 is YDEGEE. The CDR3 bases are TGTGCCAGCAGCGTATACATGACAGGCGGATTTGAGCAGTACTTC. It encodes CASSVYMTGGFEQYF. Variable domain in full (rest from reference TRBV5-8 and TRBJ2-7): EAGVTQSPTHLIKTRGQQATLRCSPISGHTSVYWYQQALGLGLQFLLWYDEGEERNRGNFPPRFSGRQFPNYSSELNVNALELEDSALYLCASSVYMTGGFEQYFGPGTRLTVT.

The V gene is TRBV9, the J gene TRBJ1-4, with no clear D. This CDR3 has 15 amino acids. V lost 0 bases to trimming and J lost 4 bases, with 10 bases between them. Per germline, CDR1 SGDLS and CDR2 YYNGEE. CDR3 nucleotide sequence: TGTGCCAGCAGCGTAGGGTTCGGGGATAATGAAAAACTGTTTTTT. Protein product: CASSVGFGDNEKLFF.

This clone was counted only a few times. The CDR3 here is CASSITTGHSTDTQYF. For the CDR3, the DNA is TGTGCCAGTAGTATAACGACAGGGCATAGCACAGATACGCAGTATTTT. The chain links TRBV19 to TRBJ2-3, with 7 bases identical to TRBD1. CDR1 and CDR2 (germline): LNHDA, SQIVND (reference sequence). The CDR3 is 16 amino acids. The V and J ends lost 2 bases and 0 bases, in that order; junction bases with no gene match: 5.

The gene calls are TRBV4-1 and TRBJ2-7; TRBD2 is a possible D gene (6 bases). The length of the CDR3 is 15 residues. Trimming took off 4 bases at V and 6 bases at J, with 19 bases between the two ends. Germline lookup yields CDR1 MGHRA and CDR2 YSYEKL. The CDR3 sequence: CASSLSGLAGLEQYF. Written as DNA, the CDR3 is TGCGCCAGCAGCCTCTCGGGACTGGCCGGGCTCGAGCAGTACTTC.

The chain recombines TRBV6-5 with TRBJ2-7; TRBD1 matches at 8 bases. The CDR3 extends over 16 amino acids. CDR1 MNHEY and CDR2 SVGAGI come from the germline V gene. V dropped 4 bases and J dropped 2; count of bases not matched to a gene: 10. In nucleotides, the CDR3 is TGTGCCAGCAGTTCGCTCCAGGGGGCGCATCCCTACGAGCAGTACTTC. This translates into CASSSLQGAHPYEQYF.

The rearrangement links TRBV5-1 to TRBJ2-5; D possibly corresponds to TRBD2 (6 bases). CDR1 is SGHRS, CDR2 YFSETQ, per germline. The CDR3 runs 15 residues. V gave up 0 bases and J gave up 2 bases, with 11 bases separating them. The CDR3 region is CASSLVGLQQETQYF. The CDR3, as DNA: TGCGCCAGCAGCTTGGTGGGACTCCAGCAAGAGACCCAGTACTTC.

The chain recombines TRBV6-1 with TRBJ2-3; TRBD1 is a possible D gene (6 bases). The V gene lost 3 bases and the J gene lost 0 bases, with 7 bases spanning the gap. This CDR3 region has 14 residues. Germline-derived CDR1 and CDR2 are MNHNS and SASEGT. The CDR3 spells CASSEDRSTDTQYF. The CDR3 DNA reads TGTGCCAGCAGTGAGGACAGAAGCACAGATACGCAGTATTTT.

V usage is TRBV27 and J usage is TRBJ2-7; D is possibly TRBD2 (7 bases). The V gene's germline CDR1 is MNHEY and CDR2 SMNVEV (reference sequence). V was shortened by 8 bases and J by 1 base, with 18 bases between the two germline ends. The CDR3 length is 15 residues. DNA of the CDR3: TGTGCCAGCGGACCCCTAGGGGGGGGGTCCTACGAGCAGTACTTC. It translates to CASGPLGGGSYEQYF.

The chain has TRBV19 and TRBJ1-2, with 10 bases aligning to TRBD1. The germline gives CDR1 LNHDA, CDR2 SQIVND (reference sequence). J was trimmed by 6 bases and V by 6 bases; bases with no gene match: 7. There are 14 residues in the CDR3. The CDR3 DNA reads TGTGCCAGTAGAGCGGGACAGGGGTGGAATGGCTACACCTTC. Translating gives CASRAGQGWNGYTF.

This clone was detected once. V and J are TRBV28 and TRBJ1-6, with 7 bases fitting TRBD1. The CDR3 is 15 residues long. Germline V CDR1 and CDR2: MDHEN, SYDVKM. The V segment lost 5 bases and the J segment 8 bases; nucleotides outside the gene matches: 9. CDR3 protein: CASSPTTGLYSPLHF. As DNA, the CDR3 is TGTGCCAGCAGTCCTACGACAGGGTTATATTCACCCCTCCACTTT.

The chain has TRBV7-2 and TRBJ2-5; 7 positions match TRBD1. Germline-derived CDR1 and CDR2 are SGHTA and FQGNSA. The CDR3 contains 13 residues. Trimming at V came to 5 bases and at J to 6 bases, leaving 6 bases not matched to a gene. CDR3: CASSRDRVQTQYF. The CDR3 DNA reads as TGTGCCAGCAGCCGTGACAGGGTACAGACCCAGTACTTC.

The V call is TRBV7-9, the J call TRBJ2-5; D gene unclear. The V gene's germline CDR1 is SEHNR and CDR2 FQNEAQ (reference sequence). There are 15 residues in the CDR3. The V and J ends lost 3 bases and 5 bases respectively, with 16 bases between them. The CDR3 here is CASSFEGRAWETQYF. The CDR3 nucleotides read TGTGCCAGCAGCTTCGAAGGAAGAGCGTGGGAGACCCAGTACTTC.

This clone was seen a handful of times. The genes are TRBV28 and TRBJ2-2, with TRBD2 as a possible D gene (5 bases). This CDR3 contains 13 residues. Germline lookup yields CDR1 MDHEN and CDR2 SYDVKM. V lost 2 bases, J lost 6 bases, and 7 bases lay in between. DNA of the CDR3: TGTGCCAGCAGTTTACCGCGGGCCGGGGAGCTGTTTTTT. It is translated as CASSLPRAGELFF.

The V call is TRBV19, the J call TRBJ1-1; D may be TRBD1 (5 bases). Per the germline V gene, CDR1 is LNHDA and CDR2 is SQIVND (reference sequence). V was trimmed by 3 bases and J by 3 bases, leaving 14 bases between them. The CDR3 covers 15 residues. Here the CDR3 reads CASSIYGGRDTEAFF. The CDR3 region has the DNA TGTGCCAGTAGTATTTACGGGGGGAGGGACACTGAAGCTTTCTTT.

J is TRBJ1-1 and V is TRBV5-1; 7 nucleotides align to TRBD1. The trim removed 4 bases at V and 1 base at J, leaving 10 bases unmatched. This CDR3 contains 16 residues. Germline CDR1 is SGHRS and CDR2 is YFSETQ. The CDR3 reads CASSPNRGGWNTEAFF. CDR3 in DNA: TGCGCCAGCAGCCCCAACAGGGGCGGGTGGAACACTGAAGCTTTCTTT.

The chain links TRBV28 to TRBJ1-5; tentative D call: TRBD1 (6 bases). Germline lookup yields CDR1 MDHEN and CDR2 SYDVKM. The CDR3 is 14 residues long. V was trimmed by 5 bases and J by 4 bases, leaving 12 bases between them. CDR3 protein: CASSRGMGNQPQHF. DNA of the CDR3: TGTGCCAGCAGTAGGGGGATGGGGAATCAGCCCCAGCATTTT.

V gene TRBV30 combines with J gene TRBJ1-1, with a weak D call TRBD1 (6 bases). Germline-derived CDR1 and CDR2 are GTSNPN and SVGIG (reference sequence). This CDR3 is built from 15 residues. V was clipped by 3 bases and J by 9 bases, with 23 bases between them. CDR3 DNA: TGTGCCTGGAGGTGGAATCAGCAGGGGCCCCTAAAAGCTTTCTTT. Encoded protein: CAWRWNQQGPLKAFF.